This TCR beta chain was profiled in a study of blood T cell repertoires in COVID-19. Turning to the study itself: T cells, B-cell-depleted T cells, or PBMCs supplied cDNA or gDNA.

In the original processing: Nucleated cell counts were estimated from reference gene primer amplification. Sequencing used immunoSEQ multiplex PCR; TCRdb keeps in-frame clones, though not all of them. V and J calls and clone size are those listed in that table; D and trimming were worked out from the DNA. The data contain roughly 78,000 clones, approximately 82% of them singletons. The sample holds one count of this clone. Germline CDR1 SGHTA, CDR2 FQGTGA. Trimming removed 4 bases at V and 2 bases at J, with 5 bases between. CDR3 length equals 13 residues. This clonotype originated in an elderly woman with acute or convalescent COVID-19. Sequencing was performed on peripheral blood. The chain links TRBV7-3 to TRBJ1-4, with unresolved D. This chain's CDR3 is CASSSSTNEKLFF. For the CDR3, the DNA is TGTGCCAGCAGCTCGAGTACTAATGAAAAACTGTTTTTT.